The clone carrying this T cell receptor beta chain showed up many times. Its antigen is undetermined. Using its own MiXCR run on the 5' RACE reads, TCRdb lists one record per CDR3 protein. The sample includes 250,000 or so distinct CDR3 sequences, about a sixth seen only once; the top ten take roughly 23%. CDR3 size: 13 residues. Trimming stripped 1 base from V and 3 bases from J, with 7 bases between. Germline loops: CDR1 SGHAT, CDR2 FQNNGV. The data were obtained in a study of T-cell memory formation after mild COVID-19. For the study at large: For the most part, TCR clusters were specific to one donor. General observations from the study: Clones which contracted sat mainly in CM and EM if CD4+, and in EMRA if CD8+. SARS-CoV-2 specificity of second-wave clones peaking day 37 was unconfirmed.

J is TRBJ2-7 and V is TRBV11-2; TRBD2 might be the D (5 bases). This receptor was identified in a man aged 18 to 30 who had mild COVID-19 (a few samples of this study predate the infection). Cell type and time point are not known. Source material: PBMCs or a T cell subset sorted from them (not recorded which). For the CDR3, the DNA is TGTGCCAGCAGCTTAGTTGCGGGCTACGAGCAGTACGTC. Encoded protein: CASSLVAGYEQYV.